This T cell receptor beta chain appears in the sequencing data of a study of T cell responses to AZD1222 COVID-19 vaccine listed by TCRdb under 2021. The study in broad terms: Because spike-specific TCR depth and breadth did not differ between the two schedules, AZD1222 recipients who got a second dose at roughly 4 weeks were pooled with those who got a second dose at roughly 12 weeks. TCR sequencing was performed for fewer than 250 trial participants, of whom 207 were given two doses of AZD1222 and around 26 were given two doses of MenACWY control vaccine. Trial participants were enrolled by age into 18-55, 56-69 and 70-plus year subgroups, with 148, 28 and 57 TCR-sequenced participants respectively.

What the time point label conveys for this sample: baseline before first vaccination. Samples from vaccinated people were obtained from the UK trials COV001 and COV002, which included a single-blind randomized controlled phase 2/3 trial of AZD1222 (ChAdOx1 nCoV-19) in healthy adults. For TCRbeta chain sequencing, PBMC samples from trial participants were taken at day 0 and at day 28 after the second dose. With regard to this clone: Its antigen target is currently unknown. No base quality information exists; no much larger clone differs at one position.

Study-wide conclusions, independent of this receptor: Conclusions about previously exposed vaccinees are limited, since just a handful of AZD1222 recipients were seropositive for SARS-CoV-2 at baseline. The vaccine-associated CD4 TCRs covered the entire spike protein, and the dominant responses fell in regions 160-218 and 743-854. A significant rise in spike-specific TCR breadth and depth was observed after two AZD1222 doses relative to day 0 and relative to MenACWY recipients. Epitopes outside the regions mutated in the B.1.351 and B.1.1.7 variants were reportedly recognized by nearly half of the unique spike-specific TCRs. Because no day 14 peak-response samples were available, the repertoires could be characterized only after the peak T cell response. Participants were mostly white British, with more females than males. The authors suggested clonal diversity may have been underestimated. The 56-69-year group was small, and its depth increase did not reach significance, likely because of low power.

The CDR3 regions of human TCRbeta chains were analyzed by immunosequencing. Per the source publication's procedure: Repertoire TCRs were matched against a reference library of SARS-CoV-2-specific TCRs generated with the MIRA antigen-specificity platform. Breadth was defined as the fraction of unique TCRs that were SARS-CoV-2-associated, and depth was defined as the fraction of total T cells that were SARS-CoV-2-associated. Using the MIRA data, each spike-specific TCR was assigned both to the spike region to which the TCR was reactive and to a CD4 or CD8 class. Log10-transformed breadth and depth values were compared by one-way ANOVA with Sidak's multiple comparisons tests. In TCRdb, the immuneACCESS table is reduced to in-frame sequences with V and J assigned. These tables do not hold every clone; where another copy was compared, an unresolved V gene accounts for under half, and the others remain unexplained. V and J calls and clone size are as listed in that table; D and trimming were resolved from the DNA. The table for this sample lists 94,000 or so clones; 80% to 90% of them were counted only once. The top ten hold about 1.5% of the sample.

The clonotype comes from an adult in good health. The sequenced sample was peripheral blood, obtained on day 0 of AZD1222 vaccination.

For the CDR3, the sequence is CASSVQNSPLHF. The base sequence is TGTGCCAGCAGCGTACAGAATTCACCCCTCCACTTT. In this chain, TRBV5-6 is recombined with TRBJ1-6, with the D segment identity uncertain. CDR1 and CDR2 were assigned from the germline V gene as SGHDT and YYEEEE. V is clipped by 4 bases and J by 7 bases, and the sequence between their germline boundaries is 6 bases long. The CDR3 starts with the cysteine, ends with the phenylalanine, and has 12 residues. Only CDR3 DNA remains: 36 bases, in frame from the first base.